These 23 T cell receptor beta chains share one sample of origin, sequenced in a study of T cells in Graves' hyperthyroidism and ophthalmopathy. Regions amplified from RNA transcripts were the TCR beta CDR3 regions. First-round RT-PCR targeting the TCR CDR3 was performed with the HTBI primer set. Using its own MiXCR run on the multiplex PCR reads, TCRdb lists one record per CDR3 protein. The sample includes about 640,000 distinct CDR3 sequences, roughly 20% of them seen just once. Sequencing was carried out using blood. These receptors came from a man aged 30 to 45 with Graves' ophthalmopathy.

The genes are TRBV4-1 and TRBJ2-7, with unresolved D. From germline, CDR1 is MGHRA and CDR2 YSYEKL. The CDR3 loop spans 15 amino acids. V was trimmed by 5 bases and J by 3 bases, leaving 17 bases between them. The CDR3 region has the DNA TGCGCCAGCAGCTCCCAGGTGGGCGGAAACTACGAGCAGTACTTC. Its translation is CASSSQVGGNYEQYF.

This clonotype was seen more than once but under ten times. The genes are TRBV29-1 and TRBJ1-4, with 7 bases identical to TRBD1. With 4 bases clipped from V and 3 bases from J, the junction kept 2 bases outside the gene matches. The CDR3 length is 13 residues. CDR1 is SQVTM, CDR2 ANQGSEA, per germline. The CDR3 DNA reads as TGCAGCGTTGGGGACAGCCCTAATGAAAAACTGTTTTTT. Translating gives CSVGDSPNEKLFF.

This clonotype was picked up many times. V is TRBV20-1 and J is TRBJ2-3, with 12 bases matching TRBD2. Germline loops: CDR1 DFQATT, CDR2 SNEGSKA (reference sequence). The CDR3 runs to 15 residues. The V segment lost 5 bases and the J segment 5 bases; nucleotides outside the gene matches: 8. CDR3: CSAGVGGLAGDTQYF. The CDR3 nucleotides are TGCAGTGCTGGCGTCGGGGGACTAGCGGGAGATACGCAGTATTTT.

This clonotype occurred many times. The chain combines TRBV27 with TRBJ2-1, with D possibly called TRBD1 or TRBD2 (6 bases each). The CDR3 is made up of 18 amino acids. V lost 5 bases to trimming and J lost 0 bases, with 20 bases between them. In germline, CDR1 is MNHEY, CDR2 SMNVEV (reference sequence). The CDR3 DNA is TGTGCCAGCAGTACATTCCGGGGGCGGCAGAGCTCCTACAATGAGCAGTTCTTC. Amino acid sequence: CASSTFRGRQSSYNEQFF.

Many counts were recorded for this clonotype. The chain links TRBV28 to TRBJ2-3, with D perhaps matching TRBD1 (5 bases). The CDR3 has 15 residues. Germline-derived CDR1 and CDR2 are MDHEN and SYDVKM. V was clipped by 2 bases and J by 2 bases, with 11 bases between them. CDR3 region: CASSLTAGHTDTQYF. The CDR3 nucleotides read TGTGCCAGCAGTTTAACGGCAGGGCACACAGATACGCAGTATTTT. The full variable domain, in which reference TRBV28 and TRBJ2-3 provide the parts outside the CDR3, is DVKVTQSSRYLVKRTGEKVFLECVQDMDHENMFWYRQDPGLGLRLIYFSYDVKMKEKGDIPEGYSVSREKKERFSLILESASTNQTSMYLCASSLTAGHTDTQYFGPGTRLTVL.

The sample holds many counts of this clonotype. The chain recombines TRBV28 with TRBJ1-2, with D perhaps TRBD1 (6 bases). V lost 7 bases and J lost 0, with 18 bases in between. The length of the CDR3 is 16 residues. Per germline, CDR1 MDHEN and CDR2 SYDVKM. The CDR3 nucleotides are TGTGCCAGCATCCCCCCCACAGGGCAATCTAACTATGGCTACACCTTC. Translated: CASIPPTGQSNYGYTF.

Only a few counts were recorded for this clonotype. This chain links TRBV7-9 with TRBJ1-1; 8 nucleotides agree with TRBD1. CDR1 and CDR2 (germline): SEHNR, FQNEAQ (reference sequence). The CDR3 is made up of 17 amino acids. J gave up 3 bases and V 5 bases, and 14 bases lay outside the gene matches. CDR3: CASSPKIRQGKDTEAFF. The CDR3 DNA sequence: TGTGCCAGCAGCCCTAAAATACGACAGGGGAAAGACACTGAAGCTTTCTTT.

This clonotype was picked up many times. V gene TRBV12-3 or TRBV12-4 combines with J gene TRBJ2-1; TRBD2 aligns across 10 bases. The ends lost 6 bases at V and 3 bases at J; junction bases unmatched: 5. The length of the CDR3 is 15 residues. Written as DNA, the CDR3 is TGTGCCAGCAGCTCCGGGACTAGCGTCTACAATGAGCAGTTCTTC. This codes for CASSSGTSVYNEQFF.

The rearrangement uses TRBV5-1 and TRBJ2-5; a weak D match, TRBD1 (5 bases). The germline V and J ends were trimmed by 2 bases and 5 bases, with 13 bases remaining between them. The germline V gene encodes CDR1 SGHRS and CDR2 YFSETQ. The CDR3 loop spans 14 amino acids. CDR3: CASSFLTVGETQYF. CDR3 nucleotide sequence: TGCGCCAGCAGCTTCCTGACAGTCGGGGAGACCCAGTACTTC.

At least ten counts were recorded for this clonotype. J is TRBJ2-1 and V is TRBV28, with a weak D call TRBD2 (6 bases). Trimming took 2 bases from V and 4 from J, leaving 12 bases between them. Germline loops: CDR1 MDHEN, CDR2 SYDVKM. The CDR3 is 15 amino acids. The CDR3 protein is CASSLGASEYNEQFF. CDR3 coding DNA: TGTGCCAGCAGTTTAGGGGCTAGCGAATACAATGAGCAGTTCTTC.

J is TRBJ1-5 and V is TRBV28; 9 bases are a match to TRBD1. The length of the CDR3 is 17 residues. V trimming: 6 bases; J trimming: 2 bases; junction bases outside the gene matches: 11. CDR1 and CDR2 (germline): MDHEN, SYDVKM. This chain's CDR3 is CASSTRQGGGGNQPQHF. The CDR3 region has the DNA TGTGCCAGCAGCACCAGACAGGGGGGTGGTGGCAATCAGCCCCAGCATTTT.

Concerning this clonotype itself: A read error may produce the germline difference seen at one junction end. The chain carries TRBV20-1 and TRBJ2-5; 9 bases fit TRBD1. The CDR3 loop spans 12 amino acids. Per germline, CDR1 DFQATT and CDR2 SNEGSKA (reference sequence). The CDR3 protein is CSARTGDETQCF. The CDR3 region has the DNA TGCAGTGCGCGGACAGGGGACGAGACCCAGTGCTTC.

The chain links TRBV20-1 to TRBJ2-1, with 12 bases fitting TRBD2. The germline gives CDR1 DFQATT, CDR2 SNEGSKA (reference sequence). This CDR3 is 17 amino acids long. V lost 0 bases to trimming and J lost 9 bases; unmatched junction nucleotides: 12. The CDR3 sequence is CSARDPFTSGRPGEQFF. The CDR3 nucleotides are TGCAGTGCTAGAGATCCGTTTACTAGCGGGAGGCCGGGTGAGCAGTTCTTC.

This clonotype has at least ten counts. V and J are TRBV28 and TRBJ2-1; 8 nucleotides match TRBD1. There are 16 residues in the CDR3. Trimming took 5 bases from V and 5 from J; bases not matched to a gene: 11. In germline, CDR1 is MDHEN, CDR2 SYDVKM. The CDR3 DNA sequence: TGTGCCAGCAGTCTTGGACAGGGTTGGGGCAACAATGAGCAGTTCTTC. This encodes CASSLGQGWGNNEQFF.

This clonotype was picked up many times. The chain uses TRBV7-9 and TRBJ2-5; D unresolved. The CDR3 is 15 amino acids. The germline V gene has CDR1 SEHNR and CDR2 FQNEAQ (reference sequence). Trimming pared 1 base from V and 5 bases from J, leaving 14 bases between. CDR3 loop: CASSLVRQVSETQYF. CDR3 sequence (DNA): TGTGCCAGCAGCTTAGTTCGTCAGGTTTCCGAGACCCAGTACTTC. Filled out from reference TRBV7-9 and TRBJ2-5, the complete variable domain reads DTGVSQNPRHKITKRGQNVTFRCDPISEHNRLYWYRQTLGQGPEFLTYFQNEAQLEKSRLLSDRFSAERPKGSFSTLEIQRTEQGDSAMYLCASSLVRQVSETQYFGPGTRLLVL.

This clonotype was counted only a few times. The J gene is TRBJ2-1, the V gene TRBV7-8; possibly TRBD2 for D (6 bases). CDR1 SGHVS and CDR2 FQNEAQ come from the germline V gene. Between the trimmed V and J ends, which lost 0 bases and 7 bases, there was a span of 16 bases. The CDR3 covers 16 residues. CDR3 sequence: CASSLATSTGGNEQFF. The DNA for the CDR3 is TGTGCCAGCAGCTTAGCCACTAGCACTGGAGGGAATGAGCAGTTCTTC.

This clonotype was picked up many times. This chain joins TRBV27 and TRBJ1-5; 8 nucleotides align to TRBD1. Per the germline V gene, CDR1 is MNHEY and CDR2 is SMNVEV (reference sequence). This CDR3 has 14 residues. J was trimmed by 4 bases and V by 6 bases; bases with no gene match: 5. The CDR3 DNA sequence: TGTGCCAGCAGCCGGACAGGGTTGAATCAGCCCCAGCATTTT. Translated: CASSRTGLNQPQHF.

The genes are TRBV7-9 and TRBJ2-1; tentative D call: TRBD2 (6 bases). The ends were cut back, 5 bases at V and 4 bases at J, with 15 bases in the middle. The CDR3 length is 15 residues. CDR1 is SEHNR, CDR2 FQNEAQ, per germline (reference sequence). DNA of the CDR3: TGTGCCAGCAGCAACCGGGACTCCTTTTACAATGAGCAGTTCTTC. It translates to CASSNRDSFYNEQFF.

The rearrangement links TRBV28 to TRBJ1-5, with 8 bases fitting TRBD1. CDR1 and CDR2 (germline): MDHEN, SYDVKM. With 6 bases clipped from V and 0 bases from J, the junction kept 1 base outside the gene matches. The CDR3 loop spans 14 amino acids. CDR3 in amino acids: CASRTGDSNQPQHF. As DNA, the CDR3 is TGTGCCAGCAGGACAGGGGATAGCAATCAGCCCCAGCATTTT.

This clonotype came up a few times. The V call is TRBV20-1, the J call TRBJ2-5; D is undetermined. The V gene lost 0 bases and the J gene lost 5 bases, with 4 bases spanning the gap. CDR3 size: 11 residues. Germline V gene data show CDR1 as DFQATT and CDR2 as SNEGSKA (reference sequence). The CDR3 DNA reads as TGCAGTGCTAGAGATCCGGAGACCCAGTACTTC. The encoded protein is CSARDPETQYF.

This clonotype was recorded many times. This chain joins TRBV3-1 and TRBJ2-5; no definite D call. The CDR3 is 12 amino acids. Per germline, CDR1 LGHDT and CDR2 YNNKEL (reference sequence). The V end lost 0 bases, the J end lost 8 bases, and 7 bases lay between the germline ends. The CDR3 nucleotides are TGTGCCAGCAGCCAAGATCGGGTCACCCAGTACTTC. Translation: CASSQDRVTQYF.

This clonotype showed up just a few times. V gene TRBV20-1 combines with J gene TRBJ2-1; 7 nucleotides line up with TRBD2. V was clipped by 3 bases and J by 2 bases; unmatched bases: 7. Germline V CDR1 and CDR2: DFQATT, SNEGSKA (reference sequence). The CDR3 consists of 15 residues. This CDR3 is CSARGLAGAYNEQFF. In DNA, the CDR3 is TGCAGTGCTAGGGGACTGGCGGGAGCCTACAATGAGCAGTTCTTC.

This clonotype was detected many times. V is TRBV5-1 and J is TRBJ2-1; perhaps TRBD2 as D (5 bases). The CDR3 length is 16 residues. Germline V CDR1 and CDR2: SGHRS, YFSETQ. Trimming took 0 bases from V and 6 from J, leaving 16 bases between them. This chain's CDR3 is CASSLGGSAGTNEQFF. For the CDR3, the DNA is TGCGCCAGCAGCTTGGGTGGCTCGGCGGGTACCAATGAGCAGTTCTTC. Drawing the rest from reference TRBV5-1 and TRBJ2-1, the complete variable domain is KAGVTQTPRYLIKTRGQQVTLSCSPISGHRSVSWYQQTPGQGLQFLFEYFSETQRNKGNFPGRFSGRQFSNSRSEMNVSTLELGDSALYLCASSLGGSAGTNEQFFGPGTRLTVL.